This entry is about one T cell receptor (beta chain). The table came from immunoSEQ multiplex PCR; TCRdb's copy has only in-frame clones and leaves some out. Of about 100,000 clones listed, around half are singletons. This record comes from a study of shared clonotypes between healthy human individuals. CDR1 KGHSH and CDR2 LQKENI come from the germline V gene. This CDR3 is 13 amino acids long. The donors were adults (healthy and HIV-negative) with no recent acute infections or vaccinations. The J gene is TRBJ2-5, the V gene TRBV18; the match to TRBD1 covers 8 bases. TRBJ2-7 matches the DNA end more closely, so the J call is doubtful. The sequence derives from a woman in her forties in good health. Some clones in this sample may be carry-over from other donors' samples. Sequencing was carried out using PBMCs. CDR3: CASSQDRVSEQYF. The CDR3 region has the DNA TGTGCCAGCTCACAGGACAGGGTGAGCGAGCAGTACTTC.